Below are 17 T cell receptor beta chains sequenced from a single sample in a study of post-analysis software for immune sequencing data. Study findings and constraints: When patients were compared with controls, four or five TRBV segments were more frequent, TRBV5-6, TRBV5-1 and TRBV20-1 among them.

Sequencing libraries made from TCR beta cDNA carried unique molecular identifiers. TCRdb analysed the PCR reads with MiXCR anew, one entry per CDR3 protein. The sample has 350,000 to 450,000 distinct CDR3 sequences, 30% to 45% seen once. These receptors have no known antigen. Sequenced: blood. Every receptor here comes from a girl between 5 and 17 years old with multiple sclerosis.

The genes are TRBV14 and TRBJ1-6; D unresolved. The germline V gene encodes CDR1 SGHDN and CDR2 FVKESK. The V gene lost 3 bases and the J gene lost 7 bases, with 19 bases spanning the gap. CDR3 length: 17 amino acids. CDR3 amino acids: CASSHWSRTGENSPLHF. CDR3 nucleotides: TGTGCCAGCAGCCATTGGAGCAGGACCGGGGAGAATTCACCCCTCCACTTT.

The chain links TRBV20-1 to TRBJ1-6; 9 bases match TRBD1. This CDR3 is 14 amino acids long. CDR1 is DFQATT, CDR2 SNEGSKA, per germline (reference sequence). V lost 5 bases, J lost 11 bases, and 10 bases stayed unmatched. CDR3 nucleotides: TGCAGTGCTGACCGAGGGACAGGGCTGACACCCCTCCACTTT. Translating gives CSADRGTGLTPLHF.

This clonotype was seen only a few times. The chain joins TRBV18 to TRBJ2-7, with a tentative D call TRBD1 (6 bases). V lost 3 bases, J lost 7 bases, and 13 bases lay in between. CDR3 size: 13 residues. Germline V gives CDR1 KGHSH, CDR2 LQKENI. DNA of the CDR3: TGTGCCAGCTCACCGTTCAGGGGATGGGAGCAGTACTTC. Amino acids: CASSPFRGWEQYF.

This clonotype was counted only a few times. The chain uses TRBV20-1 and TRBJ1-4; TRBD1 matches 8 bases. Germline V gives CDR1 DFQATT, CDR2 SNEGSKA (reference sequence). The CDR3 runs to 12 residues. V dropped 8 bases and J dropped 8; count of bases not matched to a gene: 7. The CDR3 coding sequence is TGCAGTTACCAGGGGGCAGGCGAAAAACTGTTTTTT. It codes for CSYQGAGEKLFF.

The chain recombines TRBV28 with TRBJ2-7; TRBD2 is a possible D gene (6 bases). Germline V gene lookup returns CDR1 MDHEN and CDR2 SYDVKM. V lost 6 bases to trimming and J lost 0 bases, with 9 bases between them. There are 13 residues in the CDR3. CDR3 amino acids: CASRAGSSYEQYF. In DNA form, the CDR3 reads TGTGCCAGCAGGGCGGGAAGCTCCTACGAGCAGTACTTC.

The chain links TRBV5-1 to TRBJ2-3; 8 positions agree with TRBD2. The CDR3 loop spans 17 amino acids. J gave up 5 bases and V 0 bases, and 11 bases lay outside the gene matches. Germline-derived CDR1 and CDR2 are SGHRS and YFSETQ. The CDR3 reads CASSLELKAGVIDTQYF. CDR3 nucleotide sequence: TGCGCCAGCAGCTTGGAATTGAAAGCGGGGGTAATAGATACGCAGTATTTT.

This clonotype has only a few counts. The rearrangement uses TRBV12-3 or TRBV12-4 and TRBJ2-1; 10 bases are a match to TRBD1. The V and J ends lost 7 bases and 0 bases, in that order; junction bases with no gene match: 3. This CDR3 spans 15 amino acids. In nucleotides, the CDR3 is TGTGCCAGCACCCGGACAGGGGGCTCCTACAATGAGCAGTTCTTC. It yields the protein CASTRTGGSYNEQFF.

This clonotype was picked up a small number of times. This chain connects TRBV20-1 to TRBJ2-5; a possible D gene is TRBD2 (5 bases). This CDR3 contains 13 residues. Germline V gives CDR1 DFQATT, CDR2 SNEGSKA (reference sequence). V dropped 3 bases and J dropped 3 bases, with 11 bases sitting between them. The CDR3 sequence is CSARRALEETQYF. The CDR3 DNA reads as TGCAGTGCTAGGAGGGCATTGGAAGAGACCCAGTACTTC.

This clonotype was observed once. One junction end disagrees with the germline gene, perhaps due to a read error. The DNA of the CDR3 is TGTGGCGTCGGGCAAGGGGCGCGTGGCGAGCAGTACTTC. Translated, it gives CGVGQGARGEQYF. The chain joins TRBV29-1 to TRBJ2-7; perhaps TRBD1 as D (5 bases). CDR1 is SQVTM and CDR2 is ANQGSEA in the germline V gene. The CDR3 covers 13 residues.

There are a few counts of this clonotype. The chain uses TRBV6-1 and TRBJ2-3, with 8 positions matching TRBD2. CDR3 size: 16 residues. Germline V CDR1 and CDR2: MNHNS, SASEGT. The trim removed 10 bases at V and 2 bases at J, leaving 14 bases unmatched. CDR3 amino acids: CATVRLAPADTDTQYF. The CDR3 DNA sequence: TGTGCCACCGTCCGACTAGCGCCGGCTGACACAGATACGCAGTATTTT.

A remark on this clonotype: A much larger clone lies a single base off, so this may be a read error. The chain has TRBV6-5 and TRBJ2-1; TRBD1 is a possible D gene (6 bases). TRBJ2-7 explains the end of the DNA better; the J call may be wrong. Per germline, CDR1 MNHEY and CDR2 SVGAGI. The CDR3 loop spans 17 amino acids. The CDR3 bases are TGTGCCAGCACCTACTCGAGGGGACACCGAGCCTACAATGAGCAGTACTTC. It is translated as CASTYSRGHRAYNEQYF.

In nucleotides, the CDR3 is TGTGCCAGCAGTTACTTCCCGGAGGTGAAAAAACTGTTTTTT. Residues: CASSYFPEVKKLFF. The chain is built from TRBV6-5 and TRBJ1-4; D unclear. V lost 1 base and J lost 9, with 12 bases in between. Germline loops: CDR1 MNHEY, CDR2 SVGAGI. The CDR3 extends over 14 amino acids.

The chain employs TRBV15 and TRBJ2-7; TRBD1 agrees at 8 bases. CDR1 and CDR2 from the germline V gene are LNHNV and YYDKDF (reference sequence). The CDR3 has 16 amino acids. The trim removed 0 bases at V and 6 bases at J, leaving 10 bases unmatched. CDR3 region: CATSRDRWTGIVEQYF. Written as DNA, the CDR3 is TGTGCCACCAGCAGAGATCGCTGGACAGGGATAGTCGAGCAGTACTTC.

This clonotype turned up a few times. The chain uses TRBV5-5 and TRBJ1-1; D is possibly TRBD1 (6 bases). CDR1 and CDR2 from the germline V gene are SGHKS and YYEKEE (reference sequence). Trimming shortened V by 4 bases and J by 1 base, and 11 bases separated the two germline ends. The CDR3 has 14 amino acids. The CDR3 reads CASSPLGGNTEAFF. The CDR3 DNA follows: TGTGCCAGCAGCCCCCTAGGGGGGAACACTGAAGCTTTCTTT.

The chain employs TRBV6-5 and TRBJ1-1, with D uncertain. V was clipped by 6 bases and J by 1 base, with 9 bases between them. Germline V gene lookup returns CDR1 MNHEY and CDR2 SVGAGI. The CDR3 extends over 13 amino acids. Here the CDR3 reads CASRADRNTEAFF. CDR3 DNA sequence: TGTGCCAGCAGGGCGGACCGGAACACTGAAGCTTTCTTT.

The chain employs TRBV5-1 and TRBJ2-3, with 8 bases fitting TRBD2. The germline CDR1 and CDR2 sequences are SGHRS and YFSETQ. This CDR3 is 16 amino acids long. With 0 bases clipped from V and 6 bases from J, the junction kept 9 bases outside the gene matches. CDR3: CASSLAPGLEADTQYF. In DNA form, the CDR3 reads TGCGCCAGCAGCTTGGCTCCGGGACTAGAGGCCGATACGCAGTATTTT.

This clonotype is a singleton in its sample. This chain joins TRBV18 and TRBJ2-1, with unresolved D. Germline CDR1 KGHSH, CDR2 LQKENI. V dropped 3 bases and J dropped 3 bases, with 6 bases sitting between them. The CDR3 runs 13 residues. CDR3 region: CASSPGRYNEQFF. In DNA, the CDR3 is TGTGCCAGCTCACCCGGACGCTACAATGAGCAGTTCTTC.